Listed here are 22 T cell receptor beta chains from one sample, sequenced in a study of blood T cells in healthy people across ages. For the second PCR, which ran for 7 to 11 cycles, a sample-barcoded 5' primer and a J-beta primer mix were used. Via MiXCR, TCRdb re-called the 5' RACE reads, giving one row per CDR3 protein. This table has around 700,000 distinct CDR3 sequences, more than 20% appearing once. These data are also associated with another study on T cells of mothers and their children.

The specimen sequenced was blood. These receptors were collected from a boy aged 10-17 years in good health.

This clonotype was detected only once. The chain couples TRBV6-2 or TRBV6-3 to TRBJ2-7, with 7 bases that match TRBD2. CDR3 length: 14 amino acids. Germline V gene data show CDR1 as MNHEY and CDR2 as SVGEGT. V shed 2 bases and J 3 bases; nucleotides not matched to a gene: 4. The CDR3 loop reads CASSYGQRDYEQYF. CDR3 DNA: TGTGCCAGCAGTTACGGTCAGCGGGACTACGAGCAGTACTTC.

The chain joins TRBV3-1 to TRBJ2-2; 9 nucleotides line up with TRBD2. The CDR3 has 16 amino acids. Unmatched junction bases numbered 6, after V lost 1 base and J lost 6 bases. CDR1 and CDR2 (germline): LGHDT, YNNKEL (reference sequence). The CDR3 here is CASSQVLAGVAGELFF. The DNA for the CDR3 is TGTGCCAGCAGCCAAGTTTTAGCGGGGGTCGCCGGGGAGCTGTTTTTT.

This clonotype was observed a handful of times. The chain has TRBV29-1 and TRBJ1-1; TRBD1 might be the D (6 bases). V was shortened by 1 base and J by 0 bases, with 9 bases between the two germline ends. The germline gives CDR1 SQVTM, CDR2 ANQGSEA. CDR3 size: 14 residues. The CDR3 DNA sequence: TGCAGCGTTGAAGTGGGGGCCATGAACACTGAAGCTTTCTTT. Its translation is CSVEVGAMNTEAFF.

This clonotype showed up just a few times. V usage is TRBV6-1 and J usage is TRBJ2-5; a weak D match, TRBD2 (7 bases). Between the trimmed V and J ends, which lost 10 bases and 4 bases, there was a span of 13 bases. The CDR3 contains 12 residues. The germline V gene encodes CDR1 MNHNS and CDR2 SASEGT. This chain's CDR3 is CATLGGVETQYF. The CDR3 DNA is TGTGCCACCTTAGGGGGGGTAGAGACCCAGTACTTC.

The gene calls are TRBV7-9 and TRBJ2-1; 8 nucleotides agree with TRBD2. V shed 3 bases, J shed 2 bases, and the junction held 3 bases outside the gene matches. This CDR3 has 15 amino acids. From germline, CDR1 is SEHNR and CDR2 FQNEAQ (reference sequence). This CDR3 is CASSFRAGAYNEQFF. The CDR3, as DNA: TGTGCCAGCAGCTTTCGAGCGGGAGCCTACAATGAGCAGTTCTTC.

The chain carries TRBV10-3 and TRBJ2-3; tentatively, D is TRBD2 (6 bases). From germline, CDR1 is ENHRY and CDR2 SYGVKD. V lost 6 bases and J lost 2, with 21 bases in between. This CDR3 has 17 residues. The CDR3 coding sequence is TGTGCCATCAGGGCCCCGGCGGACGGGGGAATCACAGATACGCAGTATTTT. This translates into CAIRAPADGGITDTQYF.

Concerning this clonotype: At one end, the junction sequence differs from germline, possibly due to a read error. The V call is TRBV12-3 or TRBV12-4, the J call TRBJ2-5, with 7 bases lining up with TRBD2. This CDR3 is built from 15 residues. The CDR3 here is CASNIREALYNERFF. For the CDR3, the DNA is TGTGCCAGCAATATACGGGAGGCACTATACAATGAGCGGTTCTTC.

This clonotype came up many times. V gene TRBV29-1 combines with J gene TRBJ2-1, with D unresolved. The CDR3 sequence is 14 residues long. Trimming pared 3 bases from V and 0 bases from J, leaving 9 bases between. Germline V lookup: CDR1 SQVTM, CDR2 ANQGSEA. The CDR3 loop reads CSVDSVSSYNEQFF. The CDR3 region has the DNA TGCAGCGTTGACTCCGTGAGCTCCTACAATGAGCAGTTCTTC.

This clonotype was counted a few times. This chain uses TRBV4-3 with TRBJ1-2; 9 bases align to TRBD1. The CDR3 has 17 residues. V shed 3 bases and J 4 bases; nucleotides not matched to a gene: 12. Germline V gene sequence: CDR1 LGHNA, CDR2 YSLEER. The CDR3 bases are TGCGCCAGCAGCCATTTTTGGACAGGGGTGGCCCCCTATGGCTACACCTTC. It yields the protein CASSHFWTGVAPYGYTF.

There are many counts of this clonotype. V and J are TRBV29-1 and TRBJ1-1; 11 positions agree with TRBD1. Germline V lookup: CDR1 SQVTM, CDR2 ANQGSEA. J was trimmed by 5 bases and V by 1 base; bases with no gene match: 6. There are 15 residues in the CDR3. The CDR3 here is CSVEGTGGARTEAFF. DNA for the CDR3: TGCAGCGTTGAAGGGACAGGGGGCGCGAGAACTGAAGCTTTCTTT.

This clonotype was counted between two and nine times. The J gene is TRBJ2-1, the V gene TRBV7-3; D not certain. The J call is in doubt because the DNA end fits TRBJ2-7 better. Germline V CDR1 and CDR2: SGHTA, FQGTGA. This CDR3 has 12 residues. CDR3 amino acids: CASSSRSGEQYF. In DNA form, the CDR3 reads TGTGCCAGCAGTTCCCGGTCGGGTGAGCAGTACTTC.

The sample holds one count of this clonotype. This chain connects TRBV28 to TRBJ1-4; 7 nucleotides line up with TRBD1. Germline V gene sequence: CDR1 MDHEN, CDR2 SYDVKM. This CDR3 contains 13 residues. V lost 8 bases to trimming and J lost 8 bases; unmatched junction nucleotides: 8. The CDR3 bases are TGTGCCAGCCAAGGGCAGGGGGAAGAAAAACTGTTTTTT. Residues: CASQGQGEEKLFF.

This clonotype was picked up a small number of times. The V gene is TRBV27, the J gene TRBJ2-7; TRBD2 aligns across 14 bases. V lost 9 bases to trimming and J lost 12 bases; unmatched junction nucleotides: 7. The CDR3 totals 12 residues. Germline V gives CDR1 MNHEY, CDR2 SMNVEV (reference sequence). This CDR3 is CASSGTSGSPYF. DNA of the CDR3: TGTGCCAGTTCCGGGACTAGCGGGAGTCCGTACTTC.

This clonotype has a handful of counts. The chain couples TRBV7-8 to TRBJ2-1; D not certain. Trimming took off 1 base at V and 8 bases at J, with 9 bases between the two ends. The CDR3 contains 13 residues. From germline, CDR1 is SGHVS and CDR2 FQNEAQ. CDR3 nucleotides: TGTGCCAGCAGCTTAGGCTACGGATATGAGCAGTTCTTC. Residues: CASSLGYGYEQFF. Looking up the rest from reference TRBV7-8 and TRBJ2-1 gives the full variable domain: GAGVSQSPRYKVAKRGQDVALRCDPISGHVSLFWYQQALGQGPEFLTYFQNEAQLDKSGLPSDRFFAERPEGSVSTLKIQRTQQEDSAVYLCASSLGYGYEQFFGPGTRLTVL.

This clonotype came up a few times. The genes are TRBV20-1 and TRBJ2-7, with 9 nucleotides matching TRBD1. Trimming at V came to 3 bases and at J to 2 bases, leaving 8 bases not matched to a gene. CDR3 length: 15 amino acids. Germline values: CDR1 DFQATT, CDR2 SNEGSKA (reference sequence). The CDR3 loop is CSASFTGQGPYEQYF. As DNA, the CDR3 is TGCAGTGCTAGTTTTACAGGACAGGGGCCCTACGAGCAGTACTTC.

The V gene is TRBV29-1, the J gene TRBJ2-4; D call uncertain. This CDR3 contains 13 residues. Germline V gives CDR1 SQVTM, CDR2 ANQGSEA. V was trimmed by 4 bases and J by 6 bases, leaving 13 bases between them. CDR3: CSVVLRFANIQYF. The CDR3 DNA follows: TGCAGCGTTGTATTGCGTTTCGCAAACATTCAGTACTTC.

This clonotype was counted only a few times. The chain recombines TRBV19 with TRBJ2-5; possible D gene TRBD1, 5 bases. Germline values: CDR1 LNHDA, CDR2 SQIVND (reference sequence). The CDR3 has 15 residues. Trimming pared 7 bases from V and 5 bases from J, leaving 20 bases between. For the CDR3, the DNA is TGTGCCAGTATGAATATGCCAGGGTCGCGGGAGACCCAGTACTTC. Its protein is CASMNMPGSRETQYF. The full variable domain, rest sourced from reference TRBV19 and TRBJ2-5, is DGGITQSPKYLFRKEGQNVTLSCEQNLNHDAMYWYRQDPGQGLRLIYYSQIVNDFQKGDIAEGYSVSREKKESFPLTVTSAQKNPTAFYLCASMNMPGSRETQYFGPGTRLLVL.

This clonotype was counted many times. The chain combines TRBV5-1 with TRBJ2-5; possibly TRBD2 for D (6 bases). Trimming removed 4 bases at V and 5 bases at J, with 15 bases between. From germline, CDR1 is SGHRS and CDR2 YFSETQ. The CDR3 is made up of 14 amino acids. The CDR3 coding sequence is TGCGCCAGCAGCCGGGACTCCGGCAGGGAGACCCAGTACTTC. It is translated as CASSRDSGRETQYF.

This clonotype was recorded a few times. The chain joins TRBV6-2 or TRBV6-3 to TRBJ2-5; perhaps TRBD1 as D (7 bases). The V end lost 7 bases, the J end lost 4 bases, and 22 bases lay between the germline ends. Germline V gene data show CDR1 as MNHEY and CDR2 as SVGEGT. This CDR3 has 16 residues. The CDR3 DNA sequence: TGTGCCAGCACTTCCCCGACAGGGACTGCAAGAGAGACCCAGTACTTC. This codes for CASTSPTGTARETQYF.

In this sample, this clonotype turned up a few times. CDR3: CASSFRTGLPTTNEKLFF. In nucleotides, the CDR3 is TGTGCCAGCAGCTTTCGGACAGGGCTACCCACAACTAATGAAAAACTGTTTTTT. J is TRBJ1-4 and V is TRBV4-2; 8 nucleotides align to TRBD1. The CDR3 runs 18 residues. V dropped 5 bases and J dropped 0; count of bases not matched to a gene: 11. Germline values: CDR1 LGHNA, CDR2 YNFKEQ.

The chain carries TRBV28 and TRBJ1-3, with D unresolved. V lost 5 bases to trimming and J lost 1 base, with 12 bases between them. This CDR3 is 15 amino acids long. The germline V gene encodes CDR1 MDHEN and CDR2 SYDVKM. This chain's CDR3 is CASSPDYKSGNTIYF. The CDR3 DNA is TGTGCCAGCAGTCCGGACTATAAGTCTGGAAACACCATATATTTT.

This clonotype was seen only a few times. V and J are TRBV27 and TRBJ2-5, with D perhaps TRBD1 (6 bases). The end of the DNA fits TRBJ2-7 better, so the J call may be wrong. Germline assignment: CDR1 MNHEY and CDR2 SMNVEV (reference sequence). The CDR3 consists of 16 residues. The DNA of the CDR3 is TGTGCCAGCAGTTTCGCAGGGGCTGCGAGCTCCTACGAGCAGTACTTC. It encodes CASSFAGAASSYEQYF.